Included here is one T cell receptor beta chain sequence, with context. Antigen unknown. The data belong to a study of shared clonotypes between healthy human individuals. Broader study findings: Unshared clonotypes carried lower generation probabilities than those common to all four donors. Richness estimates generally favored naive over memory subsets.

The CDR3 loop spans 14 amino acids. Germline V gene sequence: CDR1 SGHRS, CDR2 YFSETQ. The V and J ends lost 4 bases and 2 bases respectively, with 13 bases between them. Each sorted subset replicate got 200 ng genomic DNA, roughly 33,000 genomes. Clones were sequenced by immunoSEQ multiplex PCR, and TCRdb holds only the in-frame ones, with some missing. This table has about 530,000 clones, about 96% appearing once. V and J are TRBV5-1 and TRBJ2-7; TRBD2 is a possible D gene (6 bases). The sequenced sample consisted of naive CD4+ T cells sorted from blood. The subset denotes: CD45RA+ positively selected. The sequence derives from a woman between 25 and 40 years old in good health. CDR3 loop: CASSQVAETYEQYF. DNA of the CDR3: TGCGCCAGCAGCCAAGTAGCGGAAACCTACGAGCAGTACTTC.